The sequence of this T cell receptor (beta chain) was determined in a study of OX40 agonist ivuxolimab in advanced cancers. V dropped 4 bases and J dropped 5; count of bases not matched to a gene: 5. Germline-derived CDR1 and CDR2 are SGHDT and YYEEEE. The CDR3 is made up of 14 amino acids. Clones were read by immunoSEQ multiplex PCR, and TCRdb kept only the in-frame ones, dropping some. The sample lists approximately 64,000 clones, over 80% occurring once. The sequencing used CD4+ or CD8+ T cells sorted from blood, collected in a trial of the OX40 agonist ivuxolimab. The chain carries TRBV5-6 and TRBJ2-2, with 7 positions matching TRBD1. The TCR comes from an adult with an advanced solid tumor such as melanoma, head and neck, liver or kidney cancer. Here the CDR3 DNA reads TGTGCCAGCAGCGGGACAGTTACTACCGGGGAGCTGTTTTTT. Translated, it gives CASSGTVTTGELFF.